The 4 T cell receptor beta chains presented below share a single source sample, sequenced in a study of identical twins. One entry per CDR3 protein results from TCRdb running MiXCR on the 5' RACE reads. This sample has some 320,000 distinct CDR3 sequences, with around an eighth found just once. The same data also went into a second study, on yellow fever vaccine responses in identical twins.

Sequencing input: CD8+ T cells sorted from blood. These receptors were obtained from a woman aged 18-29 years in good health.

This clonotype was detected a few times. The rearrangement uses TRBV5-6 and TRBJ1-6; 10 bases match TRBD1. J was trimmed by 2 bases and V by 3 bases; bases with no gene match: 8. Germline lookup yields CDR1 SGHDT and CDR2 YYEEEE. The length of the CDR3 is 18 residues. The CDR3 DNA is TGTGCCAGCAGCTCATCCGGGACAGGGGTACCCTATAATTCACCCCTCCACTTT. Encoded protein: CASSSSGTGVPYNSPLHF.

Points on this clonotype: Compared with germline, one end of the junction differs, possibly owing to a read error. The chain is built from TRBV20-1 and TRBJ2-1; a possible D gene is TRBD1 (6 bases). The CDR3 runs 16 residues. Looked up from germline, CDR1 is DFQATT and CDR2 is SNEGSKA (reference sequence). The CDR3 region is CCAKSLGQTPYNEQFF. The CDR3 nucleotides are TGCTGTGCCAAGTCGCTCGGACAGACACCCTACAATGAGCAGTTCTTC.

V and J are TRBV29-1 and TRBJ2-7, with 7 bases lining up with TRBD1. The junction had 1 base not matched to a gene; V was cut back by 0 bases and J by 2 bases. This CDR3 region has 13 residues. The germline V gene has CDR1 SQVTM and CDR2 ANQGSEA. CDR3 DNA sequence: TGCAGCGTTGAAGAACAGGGGCCCTACGAGCAGTACTTC. Protein product: CSVEEQGPYEQYF.

The chain recombines TRBV11-2 with TRBJ2-5, with D unresolved. The CDR3 runs 14 residues. V was shortened by 5 bases and J by 1 base, with 11 bases between the two germline ends. Germline CDR1 and CDR2: SGHAT and FQNNGV. The CDR3 DNA reads as TGTGCCAGCAGCCACCTCGGATCCCAAGAGACCCAGTACTTC. This gives the protein CASSHLGSQETQYF. Looking up the rest from reference TRBV11-2 and TRBJ2-5 gives the full variable domain: EAGVAQSPRYKIIEKRQSVAFWCNPISGHATLYWYQQILGQGPKLLIQFQNNGVVDDSQLPKDRFSAERLKGVDSTLKIQPAKLEDSAVYLCASSHLGSQETQYFGPGTRLLVL.